This note documents a single T cell receptor (beta chain) sequence. Its target antigen remains unknown. No quality values exist for individual bases; no much larger clone is one base distant. TCRbeta CDR3 regions were amplified from genomic DNA using the immunoSEQ Assay, a bias-controlled multiplex PCR. The paper's data handling went like this. The number of nucleated cells in each sample was estimated from the amplification of reference gene primers within the assay. Sequence reads were collapsed and filtered to measure the absolute abundance of every unique TCRbeta CDR3 rearrangement. For each sample, productive Simpson clonality was calculated as the square root of Simpson's diversity index across productive rearrangements. The source is immuneACCESS, and TCRdb retained only in-frame sequences with V and J called. Part of the clones is not carried over; for the studies checked, unresolved V genes explain less than half of this, and the remainder is unexplained. V, J and clone size were drawn from that table, and D and trimming were deduced from the DNA. The sample table holds 120,000 or so clones, of which around four fifths were seen once. Approximately 5.8% of the sample belongs to the ten largest clones.

These data are taken from a study of blood T cell repertoires in COVID-19 (TCRdb year 2020). Describing the broader study: Samples from collaborators originated in the United States, Italy and Spain and spanned both the acute and convalescent phases of COVID-19. Subjects who had been exposed to COVID-19, were actively infected with it, or had recovered from it provided the deeply sampled blood TCRbeta repertoires that made up the dataset. The sample metadata nearly always contained a de-identified subject ID, COVID-19 status, age in years and sex. The repertoires were released in a freely available public database meant as a resource for research on the immune response to SARS-CoV-2. HLA class I and class II types, where available, came from metadata supplied by the sample provider rather than from assay-based typing. The samples were drawn from the first 160 participants of the ongoing ImmuneRACE study and from some 1,300 subjects provided by 6 global collaborators. The material from the prospective study consisted of cDNA or gDNA derived from T cells, B-cell-depleted T cells, or PBMCs. Overall study outcomes, separate from this receptor: How much clinical and demographic metadata was included differed by source and by participant, and the metadata was provided uncurated.

Each collaborating institution followed its own protocols to collect whole blood in K2EDTA tubes. For TCRbeta analysis, collaborators shipped samples in one of three forms: frozen whole blood, isolated PBMCs, or DNA extracted from either of those sample types. From a lookup of the germline V gene, CDR1 and CDR2 are KGHDR and SFDVKD. V lost 5 bases and J lost 5 bases; the stretch between them is 8 bases long. The CDR3 contains 12 residues, cysteine and phenylalanine counted. The DNA shown is the 36-base CDR3, in frame from base 1. The sample comprised peripheral blood. The TCR comes from a man at least 80 years old with active or convalescent COVID-19. Recombination joined TRBV24-1 with TRBJ1-2; the D segment could be TRBD1, given 6 matching bases. The nucleotide sequence is TGTGCCACCAGTGTAGGGGGTTATGGCTACACCTTC. The encoded protein is CATSVGGYGYTF.